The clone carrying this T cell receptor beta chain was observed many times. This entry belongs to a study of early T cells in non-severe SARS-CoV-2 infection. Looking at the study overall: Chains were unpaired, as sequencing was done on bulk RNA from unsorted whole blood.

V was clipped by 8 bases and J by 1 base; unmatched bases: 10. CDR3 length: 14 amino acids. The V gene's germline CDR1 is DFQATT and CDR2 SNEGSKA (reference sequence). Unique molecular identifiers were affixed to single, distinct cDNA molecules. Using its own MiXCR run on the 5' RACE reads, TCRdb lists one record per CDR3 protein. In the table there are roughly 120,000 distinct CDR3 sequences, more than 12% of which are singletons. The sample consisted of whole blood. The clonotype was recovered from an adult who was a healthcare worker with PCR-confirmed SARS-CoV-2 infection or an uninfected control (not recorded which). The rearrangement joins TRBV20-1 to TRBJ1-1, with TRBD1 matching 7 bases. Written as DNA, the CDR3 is TGCAGTTCTTATAGACAGGGCCAGAACACTGAAGCTTTCTTT. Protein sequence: CSSYRQGQNTEAFF.